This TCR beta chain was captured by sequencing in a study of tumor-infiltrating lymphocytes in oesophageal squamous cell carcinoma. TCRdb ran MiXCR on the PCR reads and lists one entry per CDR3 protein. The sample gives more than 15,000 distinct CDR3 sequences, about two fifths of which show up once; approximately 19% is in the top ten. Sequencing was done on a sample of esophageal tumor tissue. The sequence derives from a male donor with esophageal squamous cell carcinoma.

DNA of the CDR3: TGTGCCAGCATTCCAGGACTAGCGGGGGGAGTAGATACGCAGTTCTTC. Amino acid sequence: CASIPGLAGGVDTQFF. The chain links TRBV12-3 or TRBV12-4 to TRBJ2-4, with 14 bases that match TRBD2. The last part of the DNA fits TRBJ2-1 better; the J call may be wrong. This CDR3 has 16 residues.